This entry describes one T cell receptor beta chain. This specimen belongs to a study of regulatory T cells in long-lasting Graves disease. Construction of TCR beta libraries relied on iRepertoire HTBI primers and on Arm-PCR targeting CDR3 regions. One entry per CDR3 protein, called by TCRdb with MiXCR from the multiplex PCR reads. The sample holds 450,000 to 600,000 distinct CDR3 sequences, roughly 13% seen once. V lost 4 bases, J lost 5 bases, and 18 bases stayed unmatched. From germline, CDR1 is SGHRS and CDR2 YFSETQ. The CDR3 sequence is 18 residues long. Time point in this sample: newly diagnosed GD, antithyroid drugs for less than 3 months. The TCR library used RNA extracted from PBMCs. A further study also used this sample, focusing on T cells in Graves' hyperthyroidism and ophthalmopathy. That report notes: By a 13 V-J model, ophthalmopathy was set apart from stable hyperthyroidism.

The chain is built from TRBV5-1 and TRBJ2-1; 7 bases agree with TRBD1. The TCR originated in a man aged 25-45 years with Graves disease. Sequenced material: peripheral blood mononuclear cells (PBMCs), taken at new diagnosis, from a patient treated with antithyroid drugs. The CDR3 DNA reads TGCGCCAGCAGCCCCGCAGACCCCCTCAGGGACAGAAACAATGAGCAGTTCTTC. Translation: CASSPADPLRDRNNEQFF.